The source of this T cell receptor beta chain is a study of blood T cell repertoires in COVID-19. Clones were sequenced by immunoSEQ multiplex PCR, and TCRdb holds only the in-frame ones, with some missing. The data show about 74,000 clones, roughly 81% seen once. The germline V gene has CDR1 MDHEN and CDR2 SYDVKM. The CDR3 length is 14 residues. After removal of 6 bases from V and 14 bases from J, the junction contained 15 bases not matched to a gene. The rearrangement joins TRBV28 to TRBJ2-1; 8 positions agree with TRBD2. This receptor was identified in a man aged 70 or older with acute or convalescent COVID-19. Material: peripheral blood. The CDR3 here is CASRPAGGPQEEFF. The CDR3 DNA reads TGTGCCAGCAGGCCGGCGGGAGGCCCGCAGGAGGAGTTCTTC.